This TCR beta chain was identified in a study of regulatory T cells in long-lasting Graves disease. This clonotype was found a few times. For TCR beta, libraries came from iRepertoire HTBI primers and Arm-PCR of CDR3 regions. TCRdb analysed the multiplex PCR reads with MiXCR anew, one entry per CDR3 protein. In the table there are approximately 470,000 distinct CDR3 sequences, less than 25% of which are singletons. The sample's time point: persistent/refractory GD, antithyroid drugs over 5 years with positive TRAb. PBMC RNA was the source of the TCR library. This CDR3 is 16 amino acids long. Germline V gene lookup returns CDR1 DFQATT and CDR2 SNEGSKA (reference sequence).

The gene calls are TRBV20-1 and TRBJ1-5; no clear D gene. The clonotype comes from a female donor with Graves disease. The sample here was peripheral blood mononuclear cells (PBMCs), taken when the disease was refractory, from a patient treated with antithyroid drugs. The CDR3 nucleotides are TGCAGCGTACACCCCACTTTTGGAGGGCGCAATCAGCCCCAGCATTTT. It specifies CSVHPTFGGRNQPQHF.